Listed below are T cell receptor beta chains from one sample, sequenced in a study of T cell repertoires in cytomegalovirus infection. TCRdb ran MiXCR on the reads and lists one entry per CDR3 protein. The table shows hundreds of thousands of distinct CDR3 sequences, with roughly 36% occurring only once. Their specific antigens are unknown. Sequences were derived from cultured PBMCs, sampled from culture after CMV antigen stimulation. The receptors were gathered from a human donor in good health (CMV status not recorded). Some clones in this sample may be carry-over from other donors' samples. The CDR3 runs from the conserved cysteine through the conserved F or W. D genes are given only for firm matches. Clone size is shown for a subset of rows, as once, few, many or a class of expanded clone.

>12|TRBV7-2|TRBJ2-7|NA|NA
TGTGCCAGCAGCCCGGGCCCTTGGGAGCAGTACTTC
CASSPGPWEQYF
>14|TRBV27|TRBJ2-1|few|NA
TGTGCCAGCAGTTTCGGGACCGACGGCAATGAGCAGTTCTTC
CASSFGTDGNEQFF
>13|TRBV28|TRBJ1-1|NA|NA
TGTGCCAGCAGTCGGGGGGGGACACCTGAAGCTTTCTTT
CASSRGGTPEAFF
>16|TRBV6-1|TRBJ2-2|NA|TRBD2
TGTGCCAGCATCCCCCGGGCGGGAGTTGGAACCGGGGAGCTGTTTTTT
CASIPRAGVGTGELFF
>16|TRBV5-5|TRBJ2-3|NA|NA
TGTGCCAGCAGCTTTCTAGGCAGAGAAAGCACAGATACGCAGTATTTT
CASSFLGRESTDTQYF
>15|TRBV4-3|TRBJ2-6|NA|NA
TGCGCCAGCAGCCAGCAGGTCTCTGGGGCCAACGTCCTGACTTTC
CASSQQVSGANVLTF
>14|TRBV5-4|TRBJ1-1|NA|NA
TGTGCCAGCAGCTTGGGACAGGAGATCACTGAAGCTTTCTTT
CASSLGQEITEAFF
>12|TRBV6-1|TRBJ1-2|NA|NA
TGTGCCAGCAGTGCAGCAAACTATGGCTACACCTTC
CASSAANYGYTF
>15|TRBV5-6|TRBJ1-1|few|NA
TGTGCCAGCAGCCATCGGAGGGGAGGAAACACTGAAGCTTTCTTT
CASSHRRGGNTEAFF
>13|TRBV20-1|TRBJ1-5|few|NA
TGCAGTGCTAGAGGTGGGGGCGGTCAGCCCCAGCATTTT
CSARGGGGQPQHF
>14|TRBV4-3|TRBJ2-7|few|NA
TGCGCCAGCAGCCAAGAATGGAACTCCTACGAGCAGTACTTC
CASSQEWNSYEQYF
>18|TRBV27|TRBJ1-2|NA|NA
TGTGCCAGCAGTTTATCGTATTTTTATTTAGGATCGGACTATGGCTACACCTTC
CASSLSYFYLGSDYGYTF
>17|TRBV27|TRBJ2-6|once|NA
TGTGCCAGCAGTCCCTTCGGGGTCCCCTCTGGGGCCAACGTCCTGACTTTC
CASSPFGVPSGANVLTF